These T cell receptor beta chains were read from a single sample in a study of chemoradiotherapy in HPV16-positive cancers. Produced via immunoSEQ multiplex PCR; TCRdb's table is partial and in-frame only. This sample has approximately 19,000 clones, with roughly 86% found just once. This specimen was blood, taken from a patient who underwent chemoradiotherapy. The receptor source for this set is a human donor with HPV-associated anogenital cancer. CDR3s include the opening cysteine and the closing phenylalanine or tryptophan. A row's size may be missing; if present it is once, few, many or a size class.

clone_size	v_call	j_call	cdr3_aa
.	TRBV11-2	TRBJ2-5	CASSLIRETQYF
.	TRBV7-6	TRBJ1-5	CASSLLPPDRGSNQPQHF
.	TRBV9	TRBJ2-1	CASSVAGQRYNEQFF
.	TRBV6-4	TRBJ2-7	CASSVEAGVSYEQYF
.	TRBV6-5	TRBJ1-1	CASSYGSGTRWAEAFF
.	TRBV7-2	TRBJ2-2	CASSLAEQANGELFF
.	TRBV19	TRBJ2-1	CASSTLAGGFNEQFF
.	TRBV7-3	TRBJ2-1	CASSLGLAGADEQFF
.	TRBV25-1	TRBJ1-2	CASSDGDYGYTF
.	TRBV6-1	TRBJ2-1	CASSEDQGLAGYNEQFF
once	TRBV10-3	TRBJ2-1	CAISEPGQRSYNEQFF
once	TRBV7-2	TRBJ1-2	CASSLTTGTGYGYTF
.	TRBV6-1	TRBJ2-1	CASSPGTGGYNEQFF
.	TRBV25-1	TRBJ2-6	CASSPPGVSGANVLTF
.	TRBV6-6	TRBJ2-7	CASSYSRQGNEQYF
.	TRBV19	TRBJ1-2	CASSTGQGAPGGYTF
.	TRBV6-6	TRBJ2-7	CASSPRADSSYEQYF
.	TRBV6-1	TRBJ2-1	CASSTRDRPSPGQFF
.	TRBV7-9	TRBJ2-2	CASSLIKGAGELFF
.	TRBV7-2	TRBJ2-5	CAASLWGETQYF
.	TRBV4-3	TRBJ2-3	CASSQGRGGDTQYF
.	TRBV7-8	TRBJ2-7	CASSLDAYRGNYEQYF
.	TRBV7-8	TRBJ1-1	CASSLDRGNTEAFF
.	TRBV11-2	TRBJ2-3	CASSPLAGGPTDTQYF
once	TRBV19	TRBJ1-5	CASSEQGRSNQPQHF
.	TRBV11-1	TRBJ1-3	CASIHRTGGTAGNTIYF
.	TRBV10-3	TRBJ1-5	CAISGGKYSNQPQHF
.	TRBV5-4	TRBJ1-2	CASSLERGGGGYTF
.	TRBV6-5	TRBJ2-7	CASSYSQGSILGQYF
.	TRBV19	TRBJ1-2	CASSIPEDGYTF
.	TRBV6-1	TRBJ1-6	CASSDAGTGRNGSPLHF
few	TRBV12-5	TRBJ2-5	CASGPPGAPGGTQYF
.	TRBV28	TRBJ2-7	CASSPLGQSMSYEQYF
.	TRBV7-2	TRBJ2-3	CASSLEGLRDRGTDTQYF
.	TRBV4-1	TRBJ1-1	CASSQQARGVNTEAFF
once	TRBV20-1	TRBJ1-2	CRGQGAHGYTF
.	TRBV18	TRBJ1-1	CASSPEINTEAFF
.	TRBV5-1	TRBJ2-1	CASSSGLAGVGNEQFF
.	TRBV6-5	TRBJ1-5	CASSSQGVHQPQHF
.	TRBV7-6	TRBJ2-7	CASSLAGGTSYEQYF
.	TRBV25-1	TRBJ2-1	CASSDFRRVGEQFF
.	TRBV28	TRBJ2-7	CASSLHHSYEQYF
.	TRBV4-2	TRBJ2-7	CASSQDARGGTSYEQYF
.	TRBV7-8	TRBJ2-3	CASSPIRLLPGPADTQYF
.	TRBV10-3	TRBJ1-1	CAISGTGGWNTEAFF
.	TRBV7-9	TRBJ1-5	CASSISGGGGQPQHF
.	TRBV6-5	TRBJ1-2	CASSYSVGGNYGYTF
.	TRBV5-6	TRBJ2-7	CASSPGTGISEQYF
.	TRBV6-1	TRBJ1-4	CASSEALTGSATNEKLFF
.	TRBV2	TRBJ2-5	CASSGLAGQTQYF
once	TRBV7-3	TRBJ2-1	CASSPTSGSDHEQFF
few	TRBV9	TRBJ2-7	CASSVDEGPSSYEQYF
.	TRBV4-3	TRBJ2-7	CASSQDNDSGYEQYF
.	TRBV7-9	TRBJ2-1	CASSWSGRAWDEQFF
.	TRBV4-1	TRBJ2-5	CASSPGGGMYQETQYF
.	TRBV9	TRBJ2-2	CASSVGGKGVNTGELFF
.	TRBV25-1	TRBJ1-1	CASSESDREGTEAFF
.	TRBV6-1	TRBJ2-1	CASSEGQEYNEQFF
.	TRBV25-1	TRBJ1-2	CASSEPGGTYGYTF